This T cell receptor beta chain was obtained from a study of memory B cells and T cells in multiple sclerosis. Broader study findings: Clone-set sizes differed between compartments, so shared clonotype counts needed normalization.

This clone came up once. Its matching antigen is unknown. Germline CDR1 is SGHAT and CDR2 is FQNNGV. This CDR3 contains 11 residues. Clones were read by immunoSEQ multiplex PCR, and TCRdb kept only the in-frame ones, dropping some. Among fewer than 8,000 clones, about three fifths were seen once, and the ten largest hold about 33%. J is TRBJ2-5 and V is TRBV11-2, with D unresolved. The DNA end is more similar to TRBJ2-7, so the J call may be wrong. The sequence was collected from a human donor with multiple sclerosis. The specimen was memory (CD45RO+) CD8+ T cells from blood. This chain's CDR3 is CASSTGAEQYF. Written as DNA, the CDR3 is TGTGCCAGCAGCACTGGAGCCGAGCAGTACTTC.